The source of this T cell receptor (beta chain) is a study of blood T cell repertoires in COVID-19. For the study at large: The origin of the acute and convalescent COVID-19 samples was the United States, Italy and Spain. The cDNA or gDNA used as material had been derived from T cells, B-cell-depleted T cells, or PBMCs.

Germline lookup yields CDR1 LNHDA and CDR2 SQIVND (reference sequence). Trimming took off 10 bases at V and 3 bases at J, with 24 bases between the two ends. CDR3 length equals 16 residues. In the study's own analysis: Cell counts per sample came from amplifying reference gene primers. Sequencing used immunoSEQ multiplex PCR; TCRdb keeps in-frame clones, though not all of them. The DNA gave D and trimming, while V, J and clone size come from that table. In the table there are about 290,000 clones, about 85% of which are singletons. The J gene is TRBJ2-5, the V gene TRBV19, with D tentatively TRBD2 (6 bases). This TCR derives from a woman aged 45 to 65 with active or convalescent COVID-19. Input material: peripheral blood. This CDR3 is CATSLEPWGVEETQYF. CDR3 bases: TGTGCCACTTCCCTAGAACCCTGGGGGGTGGAAGAGACCCAGTACTTC.